This T cell receptor (beta chain) derives from a study of CD8 T cells in ankylosing spondylitis. From the 5' RACE reads, TCRdb called clonotypes with MiXCR, one entry per CDR3 protein. In the table there are approximately 100,000 distinct CDR3 sequences, about 25% of which are singletons. The table lists this clonotype with a few counts. The length of the CDR3 is 15 residues. Germline V gene lookup returns CDR1 SGHVS and CDR2 FQNEAQ. Trimming removed 1 base at V and 4 bases at J, with 10 bases between. Specimen: synovial fluid, either unsorted or a sorted T cell fraction (not recorded which). This TCR was sampled from a male donor with ankylosing spondylitis. V and J are TRBV7-8 and TRBJ2-2; D is unresolved. The CDR3: CASSLDLEITGELFF. In DNA form, the CDR3 reads TGTGCCAGCAGCTTAGATCTGGAAATCACCGGGGAGCTGTTTTTT.